One sample yielded the 21 T cell receptor beta chains listed below, sequenced in a study of graft-versus-host responses after intestinal transplantation. These receptors lack a known antigen. Libraries were prepared by immunoSEQ multiplex PCR; TCRdb keeps only in-frame clonotypes and omits some of them. The sample comprises 90,000 or so clones, approximately 80% of which are singletons, and around 0.86% rests with the top ten. Source: unstimulated CD4+ T cells sorted from spleen or lymph node cells, taken before intestinal transplant. These receptors were collected from a human donor who received an intestinal transplant.

The chain links TRBV30 to TRBJ2-2; D is ambiguous. The V end was cut by 3 bases, the J end by 0 bases, with 8 bases between. The germline V gene encodes CDR1 GTSNPN and CDR2 SVGIG (reference sequence). This CDR3 region has 14 residues. The CDR3 region has the DNA TGTGCCTGGAGACAGTCTGCGAACACCGGGGAGCTGTTTTTT. It yields the protein CAWRQSANTGELFF.

V and J are TRBV2 and TRBJ2-5; D not certain. The V and J ends lost 8 bases and 6 bases respectively, with 10 bases between them. CDR3 length: 11 amino acids. CDR1 is SNHLY and CDR2 is FYNNEI in the germline V gene. The CDR3 protein is CASSPLQTQYF. For the CDR3, the DNA is TGTGCCAGCTCCCCCCTCCAGACCCAGTACTTC.

The chain combines TRBV6-5 with TRBJ1-1; the D gene is possibly TRBD1 (6 bases). V lost 5 bases, J lost 0 bases, and 16 bases lay in between. The CDR3 loop spans 16 amino acids. In germline, CDR1 is MNHEY, CDR2 SVGAGI. The CDR3 here is CASSNWTAIMNTEAFF. CDR3 bases: TGTGCCAGCAGTAACTGGACAGCTATCATGAACACTGAAGCTTTCTTT.

The chain couples TRBV28 to TRBJ1-2, with D possibly being TRBD1 (5 bases). V was clipped by 2 bases and J by 4 bases, with 17 bases between them. The CDR3 has 16 amino acids. Germline CDR1 is MDHEN and CDR2 is SYDVKM. The CDR3 nucleotides read TGTGCCAGCAGTTTAGAGATGCCAGGGCTTGGCTATGGCTACACCTTC. Translating it yields CASSLEMPGLGYGYTF.

The chain carries TRBV21-1 and TRBJ2-4; the D call TRBD1 from the table was never checked on the DNA. TRBV21-1 is designated a pseudogene. The CDR3 covers 15 residues. In DNA form, the CDR3 reads TGTGCCAGCAGCCCTCAGGCCTTAGCCAAAAACATTCAGTACTTC. Its translation is CASSPQALAKNIQYF.

The J gene is TRBJ1-2, the V gene TRBV18; TRBD1 matches 10 bases. The CDR3 totals 16 residues. Germline lookup yields CDR1 KGHSH and CDR2 LQKENI. With V trimmed by 1 base and J by 4 bases, 6 bases remained unmatched. CDR3 in amino acids: CASSPLPGQGSYGYTF. DNA for the CDR3: TGTGCCAGCTCACCACTCCCGGGACAGGGGAGCTATGGCTACACCTTC.

The V and J genes are TRBV4-1 and TRBJ2-1; TRBD2 matches 10 bases. Unmatched junction bases numbered 6, after V lost 5 bases and J lost 2 bases. This CDR3 is built from 16 residues. Germline-derived CDR1 and CDR2 are MGHRA and YSYEKL. This CDR3 reads CASSSVAGGPYNEQFF. CDR3 DNA sequence: TGCGCCAGCAGCTCGGTAGCGGGGGGCCCCTACAATGAGCAGTTCTTC.

The V call is TRBV6-5, the J call TRBJ1-6, with 7 bases fitting TRBD1. Trimming cost V 6 bases and J 4 bases; bases outside gene matches: 6. Per germline, CDR1 MNHEY and CDR2 SVGAGI. CDR3 length equals 15 residues. The CDR3, as DNA: TGTGCCAGCAGCAGACAGGGAGGTTATAATTCACCCCTCCACTTT. This sequence encodes CASSRQGGYNSPLHF.

The rearrangement links TRBV30 to TRBJ1-3, with D unclear. Per the germline V gene, CDR1 is GTSNPN and CDR2 is SVGIG (reference sequence). This CDR3 is built from 15 residues. V was clipped by 0 bases and J by 4 bases, with 13 bases between them. CDR3 nucleotides: TGTGCCTGGAGTGTACGCAGGTCGGGGGGAAACACCATATATTTT. It is translated as CAWSVRRSGGNTIYF.

V gene TRBV9 combines with J gene TRBJ2-7; 9 bases line up with TRBD1. The CDR3 covers 15 residues. J gave up 1 base and V 2 bases, and 4 bases lay outside the gene matches. Germline CDR1 SGDLS, CDR2 YYNGEE. CDR3 nucleotides: TGTGCCAGCAGCGTTGGGACAGGGCGGTCCTACGAGCAGTACTTC. The encoded protein is CASSVGTGRSYEQYF.

The rearrangement links TRBV28 to TRBJ2-3; 11 nucleotides agree with TRBD2. The CDR3 contains 16 residues. V was pared by 7 bases and J by 3 bases, with 9 bases of the junction left unmatched. Germline loops: CDR1 MDHEN, CDR2 SYDVKM. The CDR3 nucleotides are TGTGCCAGCATCGTAGCGGGAGGGTATACTACAGATACGCAGTATTTT. It translates to CASIVAGGYTTDTQYF.

This chain uses TRBV18 with TRBJ2-7; TRBD2 is a possible D gene (6 bases). The CDR3 has 12 residues. Between the trimmed V and J ends, which lost 2 bases and 6 bases, there was a span of 8 bases. The germline CDR1 and CDR2 sequences are KGHSH and LQKENI. For the CDR3, the DNA is TGTGCCAGCTCACCAGCGGGGTTCGAGCAGTACTTC. Translated: CASSPAGFEQYF.

The chain joins TRBV25-1 to TRBJ2-7; TRBD1 is a possible D gene (6 bases). V lost 11 bases, J lost 0 bases, and 17 bases lay in between. This CDR3 is built from 14 residues. Germline CDR1 MGHDK, CDR2 SYGVNS. The CDR3 here is CAPTRGMYSYEQYF. CDR3 DNA sequence: TGTGCCCCCACGAGGGGGATGTACTCCTACGAGCAGTACTTC.

The chain has TRBV4-1 and TRBJ2-7; 7 positions agree with TRBD1. Germline CDR1 and CDR2: MGHRA and YSYEKL. Trimming removed 9 bases from V and 9 bases from J; junction bases left unmatched: 14. The CDR3 contains 13 residues. The chain's CDR3 is CASSLTGSGGQYF. Written as DNA, the CDR3 is TGCGCCAGTTCCCTGACAGGGTCCGGAGGGCAGTACTTC.

The chain couples TRBV19 to TRBJ1-2; the D is unclear. This CDR3 region has 14 residues. Between the trimmed V and J ends, which lost 6 bases and 3 bases, there was a span of 14 bases. Germline V gives CDR1 LNHDA, CDR2 SQIVND (reference sequence). In DNA form, the CDR3 reads TGTGCCAGTAGCATGCCCCCCGGGGACTATGGCTACACCTTC. It is translated as CASSMPPGDYGYTF.

This clone turned up a few times. The DNA for the CDR3 is TGTGCCTGGACCGTGGGCGGGACAGGGAACAATGAGCAGTTCTTC. Residues: CAWTVGGTGNNEQFF. The chain combines TRBV30 with TRBJ2-1, with 9 positions matching TRBD1. There are 15 residues in the CDR3. With V trimmed by 4 bases and J by 5 bases, 9 bases remained unmatched. Per the germline V gene, CDR1 is GTSNPN and CDR2 is SVGIG (reference sequence).

The chain is built from TRBV14 and TRBJ1-2; D gene ambiguous. The germline CDR1 and CDR2 sequences are SGHDN and FVKESK. The CDR3 covers 13 residues. V gave up 2 bases and J gave up 3 bases, with 7 bases separating them. The CDR3 protein is CASSQRSHYGYTF. For the CDR3, the DNA is TGTGCCAGCAGCCAACGGAGTCACTATGGCTACACCTTC.

This rearrangement joins TRBV5-6 to TRBJ2-1, with D unclear. Germline CDR1 is SGHDT and CDR2 is YYEEEE. Trimming took 5 bases from V and 3 from J, leaving 6 bases between them. The CDR3 has 12 residues. The CDR3 DNA sequence: TGTGCCAGCAGGGGCTTCTACAATGAGCAGTTCTTC. Protein sequence: CASRGFYNEQFF.

The chain combines TRBV5-1 with TRBJ1-6; 7 bases align to TRBD1. Germline CDR1 SGHRS, CDR2 YFSETQ. V dropped 3 bases and J dropped 4; count of bases not matched to a gene: 7. There are 16 residues in the CDR3. This CDR3 reads CASSSGVTGYNSPLHF. The CDR3 coding sequence is TGCGCCAGCAGCTCCGGAGTGACAGGGTATAATTCACCCCTCCACTTT.

The chain joins TRBV2 to TRBJ1-4; the D gene is possibly TRBD1 (6 bases). The CDR3 is 14 residues long. The V end was cut by 6 bases, the J end by 8 bases, with 16 bases between. CDR1 and CDR2 (germline): SNHLY, FYNNEI. In nucleotides, the CDR3 is TGTGCCAGCAGCTACAGGGCGGGGGTCGAAAAACTGTTTTTT. This codes for CASSYRAGVEKLFF.

This clone came up a few times. The chain links TRBV10-3 to TRBJ1-1; possibly TRBD1 for D (5 bases). With 6 bases removed from V and 5 bases from J, the gap between germline ends came to 10 bases. The CDR3 length is 12 residues. In germline, CDR1 is ENHRY, CDR2 SYGVKD. The CDR3 loop reads CAIRGGVTEAFF. DNA of the CDR3: TGTGCCATCAGGGGGGGTGTTACTGAAGCTTTCTTT.